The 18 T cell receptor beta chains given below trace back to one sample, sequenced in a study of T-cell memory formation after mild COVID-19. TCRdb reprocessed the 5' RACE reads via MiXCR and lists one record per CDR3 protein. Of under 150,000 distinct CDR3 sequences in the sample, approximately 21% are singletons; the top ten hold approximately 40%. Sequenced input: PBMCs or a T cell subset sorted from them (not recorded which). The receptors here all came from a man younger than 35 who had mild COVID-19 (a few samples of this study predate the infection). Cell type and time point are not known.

The CDR3 DNA is TGTGCCAGCAGTTACGCAGCCAAGGTCCTCCACTTT. Translation gives CASSYAAKVLHF. The gene calls are TRBV6-2 or TRBV6-3 and TRBJ1-6; D uncertain. Trimming removed 2 bases at V and 15 bases at J, with 11 bases between. The CDR3 spans 12 residues. Germline V gives CDR1 MNHEY, CDR2 SVGEGT.

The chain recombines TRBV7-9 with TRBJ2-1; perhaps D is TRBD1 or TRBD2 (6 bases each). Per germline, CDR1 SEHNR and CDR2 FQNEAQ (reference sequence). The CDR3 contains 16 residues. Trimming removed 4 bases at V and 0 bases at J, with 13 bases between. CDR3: CASSSGGHSSYNEQFF. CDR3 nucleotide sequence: TGTGCCAGCAGCTCCGGGGGCCATAGCTCCTACAATGAGCAGTTCTTC.

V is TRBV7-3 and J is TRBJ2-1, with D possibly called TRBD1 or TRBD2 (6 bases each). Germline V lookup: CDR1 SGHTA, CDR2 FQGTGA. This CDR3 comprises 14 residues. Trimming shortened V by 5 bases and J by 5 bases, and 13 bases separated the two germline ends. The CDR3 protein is CASSVGGPHNEQFF. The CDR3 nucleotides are TGTGCCAGCAGCGTAGGGGGGCCTCACAATGAGCAGTTCTTC.

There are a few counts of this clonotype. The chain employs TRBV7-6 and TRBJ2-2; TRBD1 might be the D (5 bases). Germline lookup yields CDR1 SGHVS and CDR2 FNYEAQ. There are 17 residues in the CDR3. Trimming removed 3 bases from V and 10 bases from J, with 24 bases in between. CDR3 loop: CASSFQDLTRRGQELFF. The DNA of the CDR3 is TGTGCCAGCAGCTTCCAAGACCTGACGAGAAGGGGCCAGGAGCTGTTTTTT. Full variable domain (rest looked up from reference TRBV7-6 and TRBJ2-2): GAGVSQSPRYKVTKRGQDVALRCDPISGHVSLYWYRQALGQGPEFLTYFNYEAQQDKSGLPNDRFSAERPEGSISTLTIQRTEQRDSAMYRCASSFQDLTRRGQELFFGEGSRLTVL.

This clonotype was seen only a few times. CDR3 DNA: TGCGCCAGCAGCTTGGGGGCCCTCTCTGGAAACACCATATATTTT. Protein: CASSLGALSGNTIYF. The rearrangement links TRBV5-1 to TRBJ1-3; D is ambiguous. The CDR3 contains 15 residues. Per germline, CDR1 SGHRS and CDR2 YFSETQ. Trimming cost V 0 bases and J 0 bases, with 7 bases left between them.

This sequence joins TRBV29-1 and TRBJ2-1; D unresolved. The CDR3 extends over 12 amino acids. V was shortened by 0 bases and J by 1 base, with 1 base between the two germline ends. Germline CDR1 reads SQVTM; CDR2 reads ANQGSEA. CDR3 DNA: TGCAGCGTTGAAGAATCCTACAATGAGCAGTTCTTC. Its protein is CSVEESYNEQFF.

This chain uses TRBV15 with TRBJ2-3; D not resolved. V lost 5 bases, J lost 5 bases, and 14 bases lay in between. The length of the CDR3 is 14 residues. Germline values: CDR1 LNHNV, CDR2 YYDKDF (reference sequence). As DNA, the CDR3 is TGTGCCACCAGCCTCTCTAGAAGGATAGATACGCAGTATTTT. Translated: CATSLSRRIDTQYF.

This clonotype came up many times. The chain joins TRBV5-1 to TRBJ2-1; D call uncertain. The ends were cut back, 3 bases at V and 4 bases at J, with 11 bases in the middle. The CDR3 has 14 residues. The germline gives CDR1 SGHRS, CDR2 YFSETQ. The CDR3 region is CASSSPGEYNEQFF. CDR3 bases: TGCGCCAGCAGCTCCCCAGGAGAGTACAATGAGCAGTTCTTC.

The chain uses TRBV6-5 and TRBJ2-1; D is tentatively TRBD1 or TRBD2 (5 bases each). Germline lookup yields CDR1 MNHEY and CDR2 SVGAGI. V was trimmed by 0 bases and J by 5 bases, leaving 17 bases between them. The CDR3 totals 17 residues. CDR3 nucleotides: TGTGCCAGCAGTTACTCGAAGTGGGGACCGATCAACAATGAGCAGTTCTTC. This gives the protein CASSYSKWGPINNEQFF.

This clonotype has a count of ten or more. As DNA, the CDR3 is TGTGCCAGCAGCCCGACTAGCGGCCTATACAATGAGCAGTTCTTC. As protein: CASSPTSGLYNEQFF. This chain links TRBV5-6 with TRBJ2-1, with 9 bases that match TRBD2. The CDR3 spans 15 residues. J lost 4 bases, V lost 4 bases, and 6 bases had no gene match. CDR1 SGHDT and CDR2 YYEEEE come from the germline V gene.

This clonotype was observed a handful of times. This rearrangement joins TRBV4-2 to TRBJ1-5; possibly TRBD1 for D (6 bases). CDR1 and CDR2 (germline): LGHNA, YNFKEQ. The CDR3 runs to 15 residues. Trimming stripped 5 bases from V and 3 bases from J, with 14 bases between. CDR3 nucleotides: TGTGCCAGCAGCTTTCGACAGGACTCCAATCAGCCCCAGCATTTT. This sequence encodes CASSFRQDSNQPQHF.

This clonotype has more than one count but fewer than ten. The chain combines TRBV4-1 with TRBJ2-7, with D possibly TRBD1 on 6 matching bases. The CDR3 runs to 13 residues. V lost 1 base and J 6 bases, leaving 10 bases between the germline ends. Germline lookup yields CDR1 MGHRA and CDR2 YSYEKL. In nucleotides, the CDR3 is TGCGCCAGCAGCCAAGTGGGGGCCCCCGAGCAGTACTTC. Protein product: CASSQVGAPEQYF.

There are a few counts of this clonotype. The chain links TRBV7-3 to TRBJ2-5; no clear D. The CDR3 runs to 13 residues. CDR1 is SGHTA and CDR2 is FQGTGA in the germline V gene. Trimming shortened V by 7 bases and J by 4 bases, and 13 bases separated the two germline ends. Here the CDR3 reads CASIAGRRETQYF. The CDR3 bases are TGTGCCAGCATCGCCGGGCGTCGAGAGACCCAGTACTTC.

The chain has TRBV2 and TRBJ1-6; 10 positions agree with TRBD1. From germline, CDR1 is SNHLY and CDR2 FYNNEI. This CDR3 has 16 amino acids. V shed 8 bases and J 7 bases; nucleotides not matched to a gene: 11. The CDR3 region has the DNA TGTGCCAGCGGCGGGACAGGGGAAGAGGTAAATTCACCCCTCCACTTT. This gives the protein CASGGTGEEVNSPLHF.

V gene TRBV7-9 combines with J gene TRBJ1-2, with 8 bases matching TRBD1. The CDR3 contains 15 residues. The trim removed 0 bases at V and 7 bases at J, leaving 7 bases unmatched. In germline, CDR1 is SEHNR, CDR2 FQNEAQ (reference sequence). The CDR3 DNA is TGTGCCAGCAGCTTAGCGGGCCAGGGGGCCGGTGGCTACACCTTC. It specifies CASSLAGQGAGGYTF.

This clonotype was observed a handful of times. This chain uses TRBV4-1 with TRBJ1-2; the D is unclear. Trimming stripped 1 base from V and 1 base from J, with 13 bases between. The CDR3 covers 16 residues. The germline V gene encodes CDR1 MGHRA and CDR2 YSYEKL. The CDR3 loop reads CASSQAAQTFNYGYTF. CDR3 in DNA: TGCGCCAGCAGCCAAGCGGCACAGACGTTTAACTATGGCTACACCTTC.

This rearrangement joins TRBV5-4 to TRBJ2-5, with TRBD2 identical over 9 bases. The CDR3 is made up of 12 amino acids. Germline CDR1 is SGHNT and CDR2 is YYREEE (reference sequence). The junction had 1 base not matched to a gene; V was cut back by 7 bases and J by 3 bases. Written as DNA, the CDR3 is TGTGCCAGCGGCGGGGGGGAAGAGACCCAGTACTTC. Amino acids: CASGGGEETQYF.

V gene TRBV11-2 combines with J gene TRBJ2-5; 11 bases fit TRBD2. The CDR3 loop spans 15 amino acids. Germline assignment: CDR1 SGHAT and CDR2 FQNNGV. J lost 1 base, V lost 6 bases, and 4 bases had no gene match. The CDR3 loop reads CASRLTSGVQETQYF. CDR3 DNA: TGTGCCAGCAGGTTGACTAGCGGGGTCCAAGAGACCCAGTACTTC.